The next 8 T cell receptor beta chains were all read from a single sample in a study of beta chain features in type 1 diabetes. As every portion of the isolated RNA was reverse transcribed, the sequencing read expressed TCRB transcripts. TCRdb's copy holds only in-frame clones and misses some; the assay was immunoSEQ multiplex PCR. The top ten clones hold 0.4% to 0.45% of a sample with 70,000 to 90,000 clones, 25% to 35% of them seen once. The sequencing input was stem cell memory CD4+ T cells from blood. The receptors derive from a woman younger than 35 in good health.

This clone was seen a handful of times. The V call is TRBV18, the J call TRBJ2-7, with TRBD1 as a possible D gene (6 bases). The ends were cut back, 4 bases at V and 2 bases at J, with 9 bases in the middle. Germline CDR1 is KGHSH and CDR2 is LQKENI. This CDR3 region has 13 residues. DNA of the CDR3: TGTGCCAGCTCACGGGACATAGCCTACGAGCAGTACTTC. This sequence encodes CASSRDIAYEQYF. Full variable domain (missing parts from reference TRBV18 and TRBJ2-7): NAGVMQNPRHLVRRRGQEARLRCSPMKGHSHVYWYRQLPEEGLKFMVYLQKENIIDESGMPKERFSAEFPKEGPSILRIQQVVRGDSAAYFCASSRDIAYEQYFGPGTRLTVT.

The sample holds a few counts of this clone. This chain connects TRBV2 to TRBJ1-1; 8 bases are a match to TRBD1. This CDR3 comprises 14 residues. The trim removed 8 bases at V and 5 bases at J, leaving 10 bases unmatched. Germline CDR1 is SNHLY and CDR2 is FYNNEI. The CDR3, as DNA: TGTGCCAGCGTTCTCCAGGGGGCGTCGACTGAAGCTTTCTTT. Translating it yields CASVLQGASTEAFF.

The chain uses TRBV14 and TRBJ2-5; 7 nucleotides agree with TRBD2. Germline loops: CDR1 SGHDN, CDR2 FVKESK. J gave up 4 bases and V 1 base, and 12 bases lay outside the gene matches. The CDR3 is made up of 17 amino acids. The CDR3 region is CASSQGILRGYAETQYF. As DNA, the CDR3 is TGTGCCAGCAGCCAAGGAATTCTGCGGGGGTACGCAGAGACCCAGTACTTC.

This clone occurred once. The V gene is TRBV7-2, the J gene TRBJ2-3; D uncertain. Germline-derived CDR1 and CDR2 are SGHTA and FQGNSA. The CDR3 consists of 12 residues. V was trimmed by 6 bases and J by 6 bases, leaving 10 bases between them. In DNA, the CDR3 is TGTGCCAGCAGAAACCCCCGGGATACGCAGTATTTT. It codes for CASRNPRDTQYF.

The chain has TRBV19 and TRBJ2-3; TRBD1 matches at 11 bases. Germline V CDR1 and CDR2: LNHDA, SQIVND (reference sequence). The ends lost 6 bases at V and 2 bases at J; junction bases unmatched: 7. This CDR3 has 16 amino acids. This CDR3 reads CASREPGQGDTDTQYF. The CDR3 region has the DNA TGTGCCAGTAGGGAACCGGGACAGGGGGACACAGATACGCAGTATTTT.

The V and J genes are TRBV19 and TRBJ1-2; 7 positions match TRBD1. V trimming: 11 bases; J trimming: 4 bases; junction bases outside the gene matches: 13. The CDR3 consists of 14 residues. The germline V gene encodes CDR1 LNHDA and CDR2 SQIVND (reference sequence). CDR3 region: CAQPPGDRCYGYTF. The CDR3 coding sequence is TGTGCCCAACCTCCCGGGGACAGATGCTATGGCTACACCTTC.

This chain connects TRBV25-1 to TRBJ2-2; D might be TRBD1 (5 bases). Trimming removed 3 bases from V and 6 bases from J, with 11 bases in between. Germline V gene lookup returns CDR1 MGHDK and CDR2 SYGVNS. This CDR3 contains 14 residues. CDR3 DNA sequence: TGTGCCAGCAGTGACTCCAACAGGCCCGGGGAGCTGTTTTTT. It is translated as CASSDSNRPGELFF.

This rearrangement joins TRBV18 to TRBJ2-1; TRBD1 agrees at 9 bases. The CDR3 length is 15 residues. Germline V gene sequence: CDR1 KGHSH, CDR2 LQKENI. Unmatched junction bases numbered 3, after V lost 3 bases and J lost 3 bases. The CDR3 loop reads CASSPGQGVYNEQFF. CDR3 bases: TGTGCCAGCTCACCGGGACAGGGTGTCTACAATGAGCAGTTCTTC.